This T cell receptor (beta chain) is from a study of blood T cell repertoires in COVID-19. Germline CDR1 reads SGHDN; CDR2 reads FVKESK. CDR3 size: 16 residues. V dropped 1 base and J dropped 1; count of bases not matched to a gene: 6. The authors' processing: The assay estimated nucleated cells by amplifying reference gene primers. Only in-frame clones appear in the TCRdb table, and some are missing; sequencing was by immunoSEQ multiplex PCR. D and trimming were read from the DNA, whereas the V and J calls and clone size are those reported in that table. The table shows 75,000 to 100,000 clones, with around 82% occurring only once.

The sequenced sample was peripheral blood. The chain joins TRBV14 to TRBJ1-1; 7 nucleotides match TRBD1. This TCR was sampled from a man aged 50 or older with active or convalescent COVID-19. The DNA of the CDR3 is TGTGCCAGCAGCCAAGCGGCGGGACAGACGAACACTGAAGCTTTCTTT. Amino acids: CASSQAAGQTNTEAFF.